The present T cell receptor (beta chain) was sequenced within a study of cytomegalovirus exposure and HLA in healthy donors (dated by TCRdb to the late 2010s). Background on the whole study: In an earlier analysis of several hundred of the donors, approximately 260 Gb of sequence data and approximately 120 million unique TCR beta sequences from 180 million or so T cells were reported. An early release that covered fewer than 750 HLA-typed donors contained around 330 gigabases of sequencing data and tens of millions of unique TCR sequences. The genetic ancestry cluster associated with self-reported Caucasian donors included around four fifths of the roughly 360 genotyped donors. The study was designed to test whether signatures of past pathogen exposure could be identified by cataloging public T cell receptors. The study profiled the T cell repertoires of some 610 subjects by immunosequencing and related them to cytomegalovirus serostatus. Besides the first cohort of roughly 700 subjects, a separate validation cohort made up of about 120 different subjects was used. The study combined high-throughput TCR immunosequencing, statistical association of individual TCRs with disease status, and machine learning to predict cytomegalovirus infection status. A later analysis re-analyzed previously published TCR beta repertoires from several hundred donors and added high-resolution HLA genotyping to study TCR occurrence patterns. Rather than using new phenotypic data, the later analysis identified candidate immune exposures from TCR beta sequences and from how often those sequences occurred across donors. In an earlier analysis of roughly 540 of the donors, high-throughput TCR beta sequencing was used to judge whether each TCR beta V gene segment behaved as functional or pseudogenic. Donor age, sex, ethnicity and CMV serostatus were compiled alongside the repertoire data. A later genetic analysis used genome-wide SNP genotypes for about three fifths of the roughly 700 donors, treating that subset as a discovery cohort. All discovery cohort repertoires had been generated on a single sequencing platform. Both class I and class II loci were covered by HLA typing, at four-digit resolution. Typing coverage differed by locus: A, B, C, DRB1 and DQB1 were typed in about 620-630 donors, DQA1 in around 500, DPA1 in some 600, and DPB1 in 450 to 490. Four or five DR-DQ haplotypes were handled as single units for association and clustering because linkage in the cohort was strong. Among roughly 370 genotyped donors of the cohort, an average of roughly 240,000 unique TCR beta nucleotide sequences were sequenced per donor, roughly 20% of them non-productive. Results the study describes overall, beyond this receptor: The classifier was reported to diagnose cytomegalovirus status with high specificity and sensitivity in both the original and validation cohorts. While some public TCRs were present in many individuals, most TCR sequences turned up only very rarely across donors. It was suggested by the authors that the approach could potentially be generalized to other disease states and immunological phenotypes. Several of the top co-occurrence clusters appeared to be linked to parvovirus B19, influenza, CMV and Epstein-Barr virus, according to a later analysis. In this cohort, only TCR beta chains were sequenced, and detectable features were limited by the absence of alpha or paired-chain data. A cluster of highly shared sequence variants was judged likely to represent a technical artifact of the sequencing pipeline. Because HLA typing was unavailable for some donors at each locus, only the typed subset was used in association tests. In a later analysis, most CMV-associated TCR beta chains were found to appear HLA-restricted, with HLA associations seemingly driven largely by CMV exposure. In a later genetic analysis, fewer N-insertions in productive TCRs were reported among donors in an Asian-associated ancestry cluster than the 666-donor mean. A further reported finding was that TCR beta sequences accurately predicted the HLA-A and HLA-B alleles for most subjects in the first cohort. The presence/absence analyses assumed that sequencing depth was roughly uniform across donors, and that assumption may not be true. Some 15 rarely observed V segments, including chromosome 9 orphons, were excluded from the earlier analysis of 550 to 700 of the donors because counts were too low. The study gave a list of under 200 TCR beta chains associated with cytomegalovirus. Assigning TCR associations to individual alleles was difficult when HLA alleles, especially DR and DQ, strongly co-occurred. Three of the identified cytomegalovirus-associated TCR beta chains were confirmed in vitro to be specific for cytomegalovirus antigens. In a later analysis, HLA-associated TCR beta chains showed more clonal expansion and lower generation probabilities than non-associated chains that were equally common. At a false discovery rate of 0.05, a later analysis linked approximately 18,000 TCR beta sequences to specific HLA alleles. In a later analysis, the rate of TCR association differed among HLA loci, with DRB1 alleles having the most associated TCRs and HLA-C alleles having the fewest. Correlated functional status among segregating V segments might reflect linkage disequilibrium, but an unknown experimental factor could not be ruled out. In an earlier analysis of a few hundred of the donors, most TCR beta V segments were observed in productive rearrangements about 87% or about 30% of the time, broadly matching IMGT annotations. CMV serostatus was the only immune exposure information available for the cohort. A later genetic analysis associated a missense DCLRE1C variant with V-gene and J-gene trimming of TCR beta chains, and an independent cohort replicated the association.

In total, more than 500 healthy bone marrow donors made up the cohort. All cohort members were sampled while nominally healthy, although unrecorded immune exposures were likely present. The donor was CMV seropositive and belonged to the group of 250 to 300 seropositive cohort members. A peripheral blood sample was provided by each donor, and peripheral blood mononuclear cells were used for TCR beta sequencing. The Qiagen DNeasy Blood Extraction Kit was used to extract genomic DNA from the blood cell samples. Library generation was performed with the immunoSEQ multiplex PCR assay. For the multiplex PCR, a mixture combining 60 forward primers for TCR Vbeta segments and 13 reverse primers for TCR Jbeta segments was used. The CDR3 region of rearranged TCR beta genes was amplified from genomic DNA by a multiplex PCR assay. The Illumina HiSeq System was used to sequence the amplified TCR beta libraries as 87-base-pair reads. From the authors' description of their analysis: A later analysis counted about 82 million unique TCR beta chains across the 700 or so repertoires, and about 10 million of these chains were shared by at least two donors. A nearest-neighbor algorithm error-corrected the raw reads and collapsed the reads into unique sequences, merging closely related sequences to remove PCR and sequencing errors. CDR3 sequences were aligned to IMGT reference sequences to assign V, D and J gene segments. For a sequence to be retained, a match of at least six nucleotides to both a V gene segment and a J gene segment was required. Rearrangements were called productive when the CDR3 lacked stop codons and stayed in frame with V and J; all others were non-productive. Following IMGT convention, CDR3 was defined as the stretch from the second conserved V-encoded cysteine to the conserved J-encoded phenylalanine. In an earlier analysis of more than 550 of the donors, sequences lacking an unambiguous match to a single V gene segment were excluded. In an earlier analysis of roughly 500 of the donors, V segments were called functional above 56.7% productive rearrangements and were called segregating when the between-donor standard deviation exceeded 5%. To diagnose cytomegalovirus status from the catalog of TCR beta chain sequences, a statistical classification framework was built. A later analysis assigned V and J genes by comparing TCR nucleotide sequences with IMGT/GENE-DB human TR gene sequences. The TCRdist pipeline was used in a later analysis to assign CDR3 sequences and most-parsimonious VDJ recombination scenarios. In a later analysis, each TCR beta chain was defined by its CDR3 amino acid sequence together with its V-gene family, and reads lacking a unique V-gene family were excluded. In a later analysis, some 600 highly shared, low-generation-probability nucleotide sequences were removed to address suspected cross-contamination and a sequencing artifact. For each public chain, a later analysis derived a clonal expansion index from normalized ranks of inferred template counts within each repertoire. In a later analysis, generation probabilities were computed using a VDJ recombination model fitted to out-of-frame rearrangements, and the results were checked against IGoR. Hypergeometric tests were used in a later analysis to score TCR-TCR, TCR-HLA and TCR-CMV co-occurrence, with a repertoire-size bias correction applied to the TCR pairs. A later analysis estimated false discovery rates by permuting HLA or CMV assignments 20 times. In a later analysis, co-occurring TCRs were grouped using DBSCAN, and TCRdist sequence similarity was added for clustering within HLA-allele-positive subsets. Co-occurrence clustering excluded repertoires with fewer than 30,000 or more than 120,000 public chains, plus five with anomalous nucleotide sharing. TCRdb carries this immuneACCESS record with in-frame sequences only. Its versions omit some clonotypes, under half of them owing to an unresolved V gene in the studies checked, with the rest unexplained. From that table come the V and J calls and clone size; the DNA was used to work out D and trimming. This sample holds roughly 82,000 clones; approximately 70% were observed only once. Together, the top ten hold around 10% of the sample.

To note about this clone: Its cognate antigen has yet to be identified. A read error may account for a junction end that differs from germline.

Input material: PBMCs. The TCR originated in a woman between 35 and 50 years old in good health and CMV-seropositive.

The DNA sequence follows: TGTGCCGTCAGCGCTATGAGGGCTGAAGCTTTCTTT. It encodes CAVSAMRAEAFF. The chain couples TRBV10-3 to TRBJ1-1; there is no confident call for the D gene. CDR1 ENHRY and CDR2 SYGVKD are derived from the germline V gene. The CDR3 contains 12 residues, cysteine and phenylalanine counted. Only CDR3 DNA is held: 36 bases, read in frame from base 1.